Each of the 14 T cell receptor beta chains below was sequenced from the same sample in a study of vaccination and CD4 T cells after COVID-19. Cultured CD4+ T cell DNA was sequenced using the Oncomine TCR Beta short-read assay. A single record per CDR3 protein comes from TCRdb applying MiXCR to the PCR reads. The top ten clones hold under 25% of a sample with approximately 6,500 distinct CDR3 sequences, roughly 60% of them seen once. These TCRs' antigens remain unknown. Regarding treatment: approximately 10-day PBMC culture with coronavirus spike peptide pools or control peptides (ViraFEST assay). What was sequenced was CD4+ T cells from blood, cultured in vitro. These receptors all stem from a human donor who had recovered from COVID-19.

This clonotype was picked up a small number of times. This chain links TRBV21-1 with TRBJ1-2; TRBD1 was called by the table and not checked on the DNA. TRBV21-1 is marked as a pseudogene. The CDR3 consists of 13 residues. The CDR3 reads CASSKEGQRRYTF. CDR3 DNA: TGTGCCAGCAGCAAAGAGGGACAGAGGCGTTACACCTTC.

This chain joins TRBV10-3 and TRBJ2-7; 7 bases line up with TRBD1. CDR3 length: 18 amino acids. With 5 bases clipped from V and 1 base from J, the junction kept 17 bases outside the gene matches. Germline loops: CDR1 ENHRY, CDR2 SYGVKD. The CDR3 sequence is CAISRPPGLSGQSYEQYF. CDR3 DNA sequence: TGTGCCATCAGTCGCCCCCCTGGGCTTTCGGGACAGTCCTACGAGCAGTACTTC.

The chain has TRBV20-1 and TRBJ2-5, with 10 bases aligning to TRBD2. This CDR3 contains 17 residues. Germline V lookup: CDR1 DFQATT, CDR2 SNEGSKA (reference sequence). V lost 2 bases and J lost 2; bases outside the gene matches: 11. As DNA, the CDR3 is TGCAGTGCTAGACCCAGCGGGGGGGCCATGTCACAAGAGACCCAGTACTTC. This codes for CSARPSGGAMSQETQYF.

The CDR3 region is CASSIDYGTGGSYNEQFF. CDR3 sequence (DNA): TGTGCCAGTAGTATAGATTACGGGACAGGGGGCTCCTACAATGAGCAGTTCTTC. The chain has TRBV19 and TRBJ2-1; TRBD1 matches 11 bases. The CDR3 is made up of 18 amino acids. Trimming at V came to 0 bases and at J to 0 bases, leaving 4 bases not matched to a gene. The germline CDR1 and CDR2 sequences are LNHDA and SQIVND (reference sequence).

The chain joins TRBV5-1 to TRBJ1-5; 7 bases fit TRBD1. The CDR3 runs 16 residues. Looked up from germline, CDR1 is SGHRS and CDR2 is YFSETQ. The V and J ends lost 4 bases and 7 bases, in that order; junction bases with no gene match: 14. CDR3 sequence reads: CASSMTGMNAGQPQHF. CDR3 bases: TGCGCCAGCAGCATGACAGGGATGAACGCGGGACAGCCCCAGCATTTT.

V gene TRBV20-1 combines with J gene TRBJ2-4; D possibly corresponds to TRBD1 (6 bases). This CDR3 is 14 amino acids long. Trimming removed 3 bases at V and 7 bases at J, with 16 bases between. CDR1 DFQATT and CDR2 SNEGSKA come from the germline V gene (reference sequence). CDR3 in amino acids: CSASQGAQGNIQYF. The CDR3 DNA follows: TGCAGTGCTAGTCAAGGGGCCCAGGGGAACATTCAGTACTTC.

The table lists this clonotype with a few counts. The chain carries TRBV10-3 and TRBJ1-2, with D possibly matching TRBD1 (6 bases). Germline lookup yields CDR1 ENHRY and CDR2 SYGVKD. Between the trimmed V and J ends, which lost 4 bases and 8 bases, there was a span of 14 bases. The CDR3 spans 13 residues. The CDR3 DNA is TGTGCCATCAGTGCTAACAGGGATGACGGCTACACCTTC. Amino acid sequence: CAISANRDDGYTF.

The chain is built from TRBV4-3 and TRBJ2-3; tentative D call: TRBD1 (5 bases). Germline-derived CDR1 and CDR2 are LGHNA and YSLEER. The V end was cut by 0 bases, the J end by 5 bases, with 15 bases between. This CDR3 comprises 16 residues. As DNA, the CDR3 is TGCGCCAGCAGCCAAGAAGGCAGGGCTTTGGTAGATACGCAGTATTTT. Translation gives CASSQEGRALVDTQYF.

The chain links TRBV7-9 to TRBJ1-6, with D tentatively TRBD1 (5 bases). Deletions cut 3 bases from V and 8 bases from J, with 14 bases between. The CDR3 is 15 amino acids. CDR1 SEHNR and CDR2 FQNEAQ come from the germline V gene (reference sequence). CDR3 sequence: CASSFGAESDSPLHF. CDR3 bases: TGTGCCAGCAGCTTTGGGGCAGAATCGGATTCACCCCTCCACTTT.

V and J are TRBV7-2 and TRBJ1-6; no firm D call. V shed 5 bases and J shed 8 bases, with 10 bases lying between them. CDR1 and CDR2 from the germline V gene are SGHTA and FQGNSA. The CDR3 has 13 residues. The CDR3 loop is CASSNPGDSPLHF. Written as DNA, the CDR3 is TGTGCCAGCAGCAACCCCGGGGATTCACCCCTCCACTTT.

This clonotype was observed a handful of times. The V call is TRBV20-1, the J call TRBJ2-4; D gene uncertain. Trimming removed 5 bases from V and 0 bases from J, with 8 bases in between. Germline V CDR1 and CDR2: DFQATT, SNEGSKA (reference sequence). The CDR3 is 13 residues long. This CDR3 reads CSAEPAAKNIQYF. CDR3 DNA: TGCAGTGCTGAGCCAGCAGCCAAAAACATTCAGTACTTC.

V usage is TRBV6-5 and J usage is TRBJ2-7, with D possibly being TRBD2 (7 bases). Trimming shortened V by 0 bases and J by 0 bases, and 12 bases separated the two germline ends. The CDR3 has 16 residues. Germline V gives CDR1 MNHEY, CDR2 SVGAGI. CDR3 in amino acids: CASSYSGGLSSYEQYF. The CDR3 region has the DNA TGTGCCAGCAGTTACTCGGGGGGGCTCAGCTCCTACGAGCAGTACTTC.

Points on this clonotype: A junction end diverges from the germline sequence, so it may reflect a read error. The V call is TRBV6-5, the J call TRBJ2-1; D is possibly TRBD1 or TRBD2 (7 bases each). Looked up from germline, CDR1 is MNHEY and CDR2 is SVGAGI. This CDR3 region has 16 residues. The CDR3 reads CASSYSGRGPYNEQFF. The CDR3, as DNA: TGTGCCAGCAGTTACTCAGGGAGGGGGCCTTACAATGAGCAGTTCTTT.

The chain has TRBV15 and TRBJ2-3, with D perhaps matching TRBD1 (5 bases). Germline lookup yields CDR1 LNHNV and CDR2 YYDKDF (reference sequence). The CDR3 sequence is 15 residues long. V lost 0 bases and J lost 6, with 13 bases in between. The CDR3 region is CATSREGARADTQYF. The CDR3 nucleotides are TGTGCCACCAGCAGAGAAGGGGCAAGAGCCGATACGCAGTATTTT.